This TCR beta chain comes out of a study of blood T cell repertoires in COVID-19. Study as a whole: Acute and convalescent COVID-19 specimens originated in the United States, Italy and Spain. Nucleic acid was either cDNA or gDNA, and it came from T cells, B-cell-depleted T cells, or PBMCs.

The germline gives CDR1 PRHDT, CDR2 FYEKMQ (reference sequence). This CDR3 has 13 amino acids. The V end lost 5 bases, the J end lost 5 bases, and 12 bases lay between the germline ends. In the study's own analysis: Amplification of reference gene primers was used by the study to estimate nucleated cell counts. The repertoire was sequenced with immunoSEQ multiplex PCR; TCRdb's copy has only in-frame clones and lacks some. The DNA gave D and trimming, while V, J and clone size come from that table. The sample includes about 90,000 clones, 65% to 85% of them seen just once. The chain couples TRBV13 to TRBJ1-1; D is unclear. Source material: peripheral blood. This TCR was recovered from a man aged 60 to 69 with acute or convalescent COVID-19. CDR3 in DNA: TGTGCCAGCAGCCCGACCCGAGGAACTGAAGCTTTCTTT. Translated: CASSPTRGTEAFF.